This TCR beta chain was captured by sequencing in a study of blood T cell repertoires in COVID-19. The CDR3 is 13 residues long. Germline values: CDR1 MNHNY, CDR2 SVGAGI (reference sequence). V lost 7 bases and J 6 bases, leaving 15 bases between the germline ends. This clone has just a few counts. Sequencing was performed with immunoSEQ multiplex PCR; in TCRdb, only in-frame clones are kept and a portion is missing. The top ten clones hold 10% of a sample with 9,900 or so clones, roughly 89% of them seen once. The receptor was derived from a human donor in a cohort sampled during active COVID-19. The rearrangement uses TRBV6-6 and TRBJ1-2; maybe TRBD1 (6 bases). Sequencing used peripheral blood. The CDR3 here is CASTADRWNGYTF. Written as DNA, the CDR3 is TGTGCCAGCACCGCAGACAGGTGGAATGGCTACACCTTC.